This TCR beta chain was captured in a study of a mutant IDH1 vaccine in newly diagnosed glioma. The CDR3 is made up of 14 amino acids. Germline-derived CDR1 and CDR2 are KGHSH and LQKENI. V was cut by 3 bases and J by 7 bases, with 15 bases left in between. Points on this clone: Its specificity is unknown.

Sample time point: week 47, end of study. A single vaccine dose contained 300 ug of mutant IDH1 20-mer peptide, and topical imiquimod was used with it. Donor tumors were new WHO grade 3 or 4 IDH1-mutant, ATRX-lost astrocytomas. Repertoires were generated with immunoSEQ multiplex PCR, while TCRdb's copy carries only in-frame clones and drops some. The repertoire consists of under 60,000 clones, with around three quarters occurring once and the leading ten covering about 4.9%. The rearrangement links TRBV18 to TRBJ1-2; a weak D match, TRBD1 (5 bases). This TCR derives from a middle-aged woman with glioma. Some clones in this sample may be carry-over from other donors' samples. The sequenced sample was PBMCs, obtained from a glioma patient whose treatment included an IDH1 peptide vaccine. The CDR3 spells CASSPPGRGGGYTF. CDR3 bases: TGTGCCAGCTCACCCCCCGGGAGGGGTGGTGGCTACACCTTC.